The 13 T cell receptor beta chains below all came from one sample that was sequenced in a study of OX40 agonist ivuxolimab in advanced cancers. The method was immunoSEQ multiplex PCR; TCRdb's version includes in-frame clones alone and lacks a portion of them. The sample records more than 65,000 clones, around nine tenths being singletons. The specimen was CD4+ or CD8+ T cells sorted from blood, collected in a trial of the OX40 agonist ivuxolimab. Receptors were obtained from an adult with an advanced solid tumor such as melanoma, head and neck, liver or kidney cancer.

V gene TRBV5-1 combines with J gene TRBJ1-3; D gene unclear. The CDR3 runs to 14 residues. The germline V gene encodes CDR1 SGHRS and CDR2 YFSETQ. The V end was cut by 3 bases, the J end by 2 bases, with 9 bases between. CDR3 DNA sequence: TGCGCCAGCAGCTCCTCCCCGACTGGAAACACCATATATTTT. It translates to CASSSSPTGNTIYF.

V gene TRBV10-1 combines with J gene TRBJ1-4, with 8 bases that match TRBD1. The junction had 7 bases not matched to a gene; V was cut back by 5 bases and J by 8 bases. The CDR3 has 14 residues. The V gene's germline CDR1 is WNHNN and CDR2 SYGVQD (reference sequence). The CDR3 nucleotides are TGCGCCAGCAGTCCAGGGGGCGGAAGAGAAAAACTGTTTTTT. Protein sequence: CASSPGGGREKLFF.

This rearrangement joins TRBV7-2 to TRBJ2-2; a possible D gene is TRBD1 (6 bases). In germline, CDR1 is SGHTA, CDR2 FQGNSA. Between the trimmed V and J ends, which lost 2 bases and 0 bases, there was a span of 10 bases. CDR3 length equals 16 residues. CDR3 sequence: CASSLSGAANTGELFF. The CDR3 nucleotides are TGTGCCAGCAGCTTATCAGGGGCCGCGAACACCGGGGAGCTGTTTTTT. The entire variable domain, with the rest obtained from reference TRBV7-2 and TRBJ2-2, is as follows: GAGVSQSPSNKVTEKGKDVELRCDPISGHTALYWYRQSLGQGLEFLIYFQGNSAPDKSGLPSDRFSAERTGGSVSTLTIQRTQQEDSAVYLCASSLSGAANTGELFFGEGSRLTVL.

The chain recombines TRBV10-3 with TRBJ2-3, with D possibly TRBD1 on 6 matching bases. The germline V and J ends were trimmed by 2 bases and 2 bases, with 8 bases remaining between them. This CDR3 region has 14 residues. Germline V gene sequence: CDR1 ENHRY, CDR2 SYGVKD. The CDR3 sequence: CAISERDTTDTQYF. The CDR3, as DNA: TGTGCCATCAGTGAGCGGGACACCACAGATACGCAGTATTTT.

V usage is TRBV7-9 and J usage is TRBJ2-2; D is unresolved. There are 16 residues in the CDR3. Germline loops: CDR1 SEHNR, CDR2 FQNEAQ (reference sequence). Trimming cost V 1 base and J 5 bases, with 14 bases left between them. The CDR3 here is CASSLVSPHGTGELFF. The CDR3 coding sequence is TGTGCCAGCAGCTTAGTGTCCCCCCACGGGACCGGGGAGCTGTTTTTT.

The chain couples TRBV5-6 to TRBJ2-3, with a tentative D call TRBD1 (5 bases). This CDR3 is 15 amino acids long. The germline CDR1 and CDR2 sequences are SGHDT and YYEEEE. Trimming pared 0 bases from V and 4 bases from J, leaving 12 bases between. In DNA, the CDR3 is TGTGCCAGCAGCTTGGGTGGGGCAGCCGCAGATACGCAGTATTTT. Amino acid sequence: CASSLGGAAADTQYF.

This sequence joins TRBV7-2 and TRBJ2-7, with D perhaps TRBD1 (6 bases). CDR1 is SGHTA and CDR2 is FQGNSA in the germline V gene. The length of the CDR3 is 15 residues. V was trimmed by 2 bases and J by 1 base, leaving 12 bases between them. The CDR3 reads CASSLRTVRSYEQYF. CDR3 DNA sequence: TGTGCCAGCAGCTTAAGGACAGTTCGATCCTACGAGCAGTACTTC.

The J gene is TRBJ2-7, the V gene TRBV19, with TRBD2 identical over 10 bases. After removal of 3 bases from V and 3 bases from J, the junction contained 11 bases not matched to a gene. Germline V CDR1 and CDR2: LNHDA, SQIVND (reference sequence). The CDR3 loop spans 17 amino acids. CDR3 nucleotide sequence: TGTGCCAGTAGTATCTCCCCCCCGCTAGCGGGAGACTACGAGCAGTACTTC. This translates into CASSISPPLAGDYEQYF.

This chain links TRBV6-6 with TRBJ1-5; possibly TRBD1 for D (6 bases). V lost 6 bases, J lost 6 bases, and 18 bases lay in between. This CDR3 comprises 15 residues. Germline assignment: CDR1 MNHNY and CDR2 SVGAGI (reference sequence). Here the CDR3 reads CASRTPGQRVQPQHF. The CDR3 DNA reads as TGTGCCAGCAGGACCCCGGGACAAAGGGTTCAGCCCCAGCATTTT.

This clone was detected only once. This chain connects TRBV7-2 to TRBJ2-1; the D gene is possibly TRBD1 (5 bases). Germline V gene sequence: CDR1 SGHTA, CDR2 FQGNSA. Trimming took off 2 bases at V and 6 bases at J, with 14 bases between the two ends. This CDR3 is built from 15 residues. The DNA of the CDR3 is TGTGCCAGCAGCTTACCGCAGGGTTTGGCCAATGAGCAGTTCTTC. This encodes CASSLPQGLANEQFF.

V gene TRBV18 combines with J gene TRBJ2-3; 12 nucleotides match TRBD2. CDR1 is KGHSH and CDR2 is LQKENI in the germline V gene. V trimming: 6 bases; J trimming: 4 bases; junction bases outside the gene matches: 8. The CDR3 has 16 residues. The CDR3 bases are TGTGCCAGCTCCGCGGCGGCTAGCGGGAGGGCAGATACGCAGTATTTT. Translation gives CASSAAASGRADTQYF.

CDR3 residues: CASSPSNDGYTF. The CDR3 coding sequence is TGTGCCAGCAGCCCCTCCAACGATGGCTACACCTTC. The gene calls are TRBV6-6 and TRBJ1-2; D is uncertain. CDR1 and CDR2 from the germline V gene are MNHNY and SVGAGI (reference sequence). Trimming took 6 bases from V and 6 from J, leaving 11 bases between them. CDR3 size: 12 residues.

The chain recombines TRBV27 with TRBJ2-2, with TRBD1 as a possible D gene (6 bases). The CDR3 runs 16 residues. V lost 1 base and J lost 1, with 10 bases in between. Germline V gene sequence: CDR1 MNHEY, CDR2 SMNVEV (reference sequence). DNA of the CDR3: TGTGCCAGCAGTTTATGGGTAGGGGGGAACACCGGGGAGCTGTTTTTT. This translates into CASSLWVGGNTGELFF.